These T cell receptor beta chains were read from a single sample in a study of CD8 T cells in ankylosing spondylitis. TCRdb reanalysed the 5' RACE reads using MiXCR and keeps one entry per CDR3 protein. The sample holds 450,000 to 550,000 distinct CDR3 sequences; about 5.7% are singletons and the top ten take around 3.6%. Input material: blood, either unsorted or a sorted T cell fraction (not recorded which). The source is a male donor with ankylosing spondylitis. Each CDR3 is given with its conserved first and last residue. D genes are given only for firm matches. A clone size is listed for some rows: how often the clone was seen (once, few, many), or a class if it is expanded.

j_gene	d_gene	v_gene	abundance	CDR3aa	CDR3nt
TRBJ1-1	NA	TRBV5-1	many	CASSLVGVVTEAFF	TGCGCCAGCAGCTTGGTCGGGGTAGTCACTGAAGCTTTCTTT
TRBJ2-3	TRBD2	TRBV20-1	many	CSARAMSGRDLTDTQYF	TGCAGTGCTAGAGCTATGAGCGGGAGGGACCTCACAGATACGCAGTATTTT
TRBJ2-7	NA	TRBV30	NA	CAGRQERAYEQYF	TGTGCCGGGCGACAGGAACGAGCCTACGAGCAGTACTTC
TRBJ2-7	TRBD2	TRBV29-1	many	CSAGGLALYEQYF	TGCAGCGCCGGAGGACTAGCATTGTACGAGCAGTACTTC
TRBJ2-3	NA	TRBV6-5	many	CASSYRDFQGTQYF	TGTGCCAGCAGTTACAGAGACTTTCAGGGTACGCAGTATTTT
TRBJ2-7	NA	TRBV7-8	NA	CASSLVEGHILQEQYF	TGTGCCAGCAGCTTAGTGGAGGGCCATATCCTCCAGGAGCAGTACTTC
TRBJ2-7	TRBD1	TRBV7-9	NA	CASSSMTGGYEQYF	TGTGCCAGCAGCTCAATGACAGGGGGCTACGAGCAGTACTTC
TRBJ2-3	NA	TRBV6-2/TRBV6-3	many	CASSYYRQPTDTQYF	TGTGCCAGCAGTTACTACCGACAGCCCACAGATACGCAGTATTTT
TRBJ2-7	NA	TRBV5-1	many	CASSLSGSKSYEQYF	TGCGCCAGCAGCTTGTCCGGGTCCAAGTCCTACGAGCAGTACTTC
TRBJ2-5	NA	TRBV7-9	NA	CASSPYGAQTQYF	TGTGCCAGCAGCCCCTATGGGGCCCAGACCCAGTACTTC
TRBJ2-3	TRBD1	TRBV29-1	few	CSVVNRGDTQYF	TGCAGCGTCGTAAACAGGGGAGATACGCAGTATTTT
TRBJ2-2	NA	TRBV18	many	CASSPILGMDTGELFF	TGTGCCAGCTCACCCATACTTGGTATGGACACCGGGGAGCTGTTTTTT
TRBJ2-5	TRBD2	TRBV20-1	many	CSARPRLAGVSETQYF	TGCAGTGCTAGACCGAGACTAGCGGGGGTTAGCGAGACCCAGTACTTC
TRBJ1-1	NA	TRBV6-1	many	CASSGQVHTEAFF	TGTGCCAGCAGTGGGCAAGTCCACACTGAAGCTTTCTTT
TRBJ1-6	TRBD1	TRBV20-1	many	CSAHRDRGSPLHF	TGCAGTGCTCACCGGGACAGAGGTTCACCCCTCCACTTT
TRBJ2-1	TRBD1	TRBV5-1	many	CASSLPGQFNEQFF	TGCGCCAGCAGCTTACCGGGACAGTTCAATGAGCAGTTCTTC
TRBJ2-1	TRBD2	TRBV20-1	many	CSANQAGDEQFF	TGCAGTGCTAATCAGGCGGGAGATGAGCAGTTCTTC
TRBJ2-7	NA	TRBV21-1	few	CASSKWETMNSYEQYF	TGTGCCAGCAGCAAGTGGGAGACGATGAACTCCTACGAGCAGTACTTC
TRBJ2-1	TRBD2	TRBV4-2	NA	CASSSTGTSGITTDNEQFF	TGTGCCAGCAGTTCTACCGGGACTAGCGGGATAACCACTGACAATGAGCAGTTCTTC
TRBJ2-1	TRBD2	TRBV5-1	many	CASSGLSGRAYNEQFF	TGCGCCAGCAGCGGACTGAGCGGGAGGGCATACAATGAGCAGTTCTTC
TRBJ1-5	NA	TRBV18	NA	CASSAGGVSNQPQHF	TGTGCCAGCTCAGCCGGCGGTGTTAGCAATCAGCCCCAGCATTTT
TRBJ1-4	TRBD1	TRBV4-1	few	CASSQRTGTATNEKLFF	TGCGCCAGCAGCCAGAGGACAGGAACTGCAACTAATGAAAAACTGTTTTTT
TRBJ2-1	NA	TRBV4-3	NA	CASSLQGEGYNEQFF	TGCGCCAGCAGCTTGCAGGGGGAGGGCTACAATGAGCAGTTCTTC
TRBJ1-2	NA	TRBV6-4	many	CASSDTFLSAQGYTF	TGTGCCAGCAGTGACACGTTCCTTTCGGCTCAGGGCTACACCTTC
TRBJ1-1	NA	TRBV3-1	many	CASRPGMNTEAFF	TGTGCCTCACGGCCGGGGATGAACACTGAAGCTTTCTTT
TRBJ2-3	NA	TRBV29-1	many	CSVERSRGDTQYF	TGCAGCGTTGAAAGAAGTCGAGGAGATACGCAGTATTTT
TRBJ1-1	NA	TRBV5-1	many	CASSLGMYTEAFF	TGCGCCAGCAGCTTGGGGATGTACACTGAAGCTTTCTTT
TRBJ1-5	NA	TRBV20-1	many	CSATGSNQPQHF	TGCAGTGCGACAGGTAGCAATCAGCCCCAGCATTTT
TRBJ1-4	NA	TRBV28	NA	CASNRGGTGTEKLFF	TGTGCCAGCAATCGGGGAGGGACGGGTACTGAAAAACTGTTTTTT
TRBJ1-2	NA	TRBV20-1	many	CSATALDYGYTF	TGCAGTGCTACGGCGCTAGACTATGGCTACACCTTC
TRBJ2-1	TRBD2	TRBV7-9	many	CASSLGEAGGSYNEQFF	TGTGCCAGCAGCTTAGGTGAAGCGGGGGGCTCCTACAATGAGCAGTTCTTC
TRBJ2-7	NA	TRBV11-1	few	CASSRRRSSYEQYF	TGTGCCAGCTCTCGGCGGAGAAGCTCCTACGAGCAGTACTTC
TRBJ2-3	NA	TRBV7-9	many	CASSLPTGEDTQYF	TGTGCCAGCAGCTTACCTACGGGGGAAGATACGCAGTATTTT
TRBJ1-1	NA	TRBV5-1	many	CASSFGGENTEAFF	TGCGCCAGCAGCTTCGGAGGGGAGAACACTGAAGCTTTCTTT
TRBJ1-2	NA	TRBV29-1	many	CSVGLGAVYGYTF	TGCAGCGTCGGGTTGGGGGCAGTCTATGGCTACACCTTC
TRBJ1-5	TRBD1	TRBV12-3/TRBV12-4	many	CASSQGTAGSNQPQHF	TGTGCCAGCAGCCAGGGGACAGCGGGTAGCAATCAGCCCCAGCATTTT
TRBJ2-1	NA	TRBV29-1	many	CSVEDSPTHNEQFF	TGCAGCGTTGAAGATAGTCCAACCCACAATGAGCAGTTCTTC
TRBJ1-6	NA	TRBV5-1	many	CASSVDPINSPLHF	TGCGCCAGCAGCGTTGACCCTATCAATTCACCCCTCCACTTT
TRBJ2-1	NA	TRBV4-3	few	CASSLAVLRVNEQFF	TGCGCCAGCAGCCTAGCGGTACTCAGGGTAAATGAGCAGTTCTTC
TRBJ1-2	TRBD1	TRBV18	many	CASSPDRANYGYTF	TGTGCCAGCTCACCGGACAGGGCCAACTATGGCTACACCTTC
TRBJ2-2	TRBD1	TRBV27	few	CASSLYRFDRGQNTGELFF	TGTGCCAGCAGTTTATACCGCTTTGACAGGGGACAGAACACCGGGGAGCTGTTTTTT
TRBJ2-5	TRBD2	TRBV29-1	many	CSGWTSGQETQYF	TGCAGCGGCTGGACTAGCGGGCAAGAGACCCAGTACTTC
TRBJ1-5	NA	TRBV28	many	CASSFLGLINQPQHF	TGTGCCAGCAGTTTTTTAGGGCTTATCAATCAGCCCCAGCATTTT
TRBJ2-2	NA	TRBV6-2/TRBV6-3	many	CASSYYNHRNTGELFF	TGTGCCAGCAGTTATTATAACCATAGGAACACCGGGGAGCTGTTTTTT
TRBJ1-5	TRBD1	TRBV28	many	CASSLPTDRTGNQPQHF	TGTGCCAGCAGTTTACCGACGGACAGGACGGGCAATCAGCCCCAGCATTTT
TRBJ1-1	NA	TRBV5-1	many	CASSLPSGTEAFF	TGCGCCAGCAGCCTACCTTCAGGCACTGAAGCTTTCTTT
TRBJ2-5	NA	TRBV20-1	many	CSARVVAAFQETQYF	TGCAGTGCTAGAGTGGTAGCTGCCTTCCAAGAGACCCAGTACTTC
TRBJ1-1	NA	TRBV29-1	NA	CSVSAANTEAFF	TGCAGCGTAAGTGCCGCGAACACTGAAGCTTTCTTT
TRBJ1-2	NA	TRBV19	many	CASRRGRAYGYTF	TGTGCCAGCCGCAGGGGAAGGGCCTATGGCTACACCTTC
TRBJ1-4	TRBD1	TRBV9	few	CASSDGTGVDEKLFF	TGTGCCAGCAGCGACGGGACAGGGGTCGATGAAAAACTGTTTTTT
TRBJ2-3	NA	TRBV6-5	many	CASSYSRVTDTQYF	TGTGCCAGCAGTTACTCGCGTGTCACAGATACGCAGTATTTT
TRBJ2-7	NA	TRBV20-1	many	CSARVSPSSYEQYF	TGCAGTGCTAGAGTCTCGCCTAGCAGCTACGAGCAGTACTTC
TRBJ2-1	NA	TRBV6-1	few	CASSVELGSYNEQFF	TGTGCCAGCAGTGTGGAGTTAGGCTCCTACAATGAGCAGTTCTTC
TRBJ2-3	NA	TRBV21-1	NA	CASSKARDRGFLTDTQYF	TGTGCCAGCAGCAAGGCGAGAGACAGGGGTTTTTTGACAGATACGCAGTATTTT
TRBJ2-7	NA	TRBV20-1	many	CSARDGGPEAYEQYF	TGCAGTGCTAGAGATGGGGGGCCCGAAGCCTACGAGCAGTACTTC
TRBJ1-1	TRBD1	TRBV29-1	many	CSVGTGNTEAFF	TGCAGCGTCGGGACAGGGAACACTGAAGCTTTCTTT
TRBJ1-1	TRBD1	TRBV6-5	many	CASSSVGQGNTEAFF	TGTGCCAGCAGTTCTGTTGGACAGGGGAACACTGAAGCTTTCTTT
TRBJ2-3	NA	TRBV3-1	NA	CASSQDLIVSSTDTQYF	TGTGCCAGCAGCCAAGATCTCATAGTATCCTCCACAGATACGCAGTATTTT
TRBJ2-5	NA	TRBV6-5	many	CASSYGVRAEKETQYF	TGTGCCAGCAGTTACGGAGTCAGGGCGGAGAAAGAGACCCAGTACTTC